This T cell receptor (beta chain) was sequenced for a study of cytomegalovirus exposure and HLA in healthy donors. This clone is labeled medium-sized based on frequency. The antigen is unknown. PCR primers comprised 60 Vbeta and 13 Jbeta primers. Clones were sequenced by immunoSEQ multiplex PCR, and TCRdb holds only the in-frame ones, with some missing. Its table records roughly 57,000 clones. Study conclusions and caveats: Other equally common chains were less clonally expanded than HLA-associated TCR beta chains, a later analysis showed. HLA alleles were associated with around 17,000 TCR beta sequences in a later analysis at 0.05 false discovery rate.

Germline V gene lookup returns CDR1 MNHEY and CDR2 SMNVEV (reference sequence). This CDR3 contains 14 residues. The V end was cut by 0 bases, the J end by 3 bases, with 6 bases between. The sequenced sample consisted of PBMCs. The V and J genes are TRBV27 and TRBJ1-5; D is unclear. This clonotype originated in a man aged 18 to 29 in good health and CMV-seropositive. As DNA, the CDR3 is TGTGCCAGCAGTTTATCCCGTCTCAATCAGCCCCAGCATTTT. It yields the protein CASSLSRLNQPQHF.